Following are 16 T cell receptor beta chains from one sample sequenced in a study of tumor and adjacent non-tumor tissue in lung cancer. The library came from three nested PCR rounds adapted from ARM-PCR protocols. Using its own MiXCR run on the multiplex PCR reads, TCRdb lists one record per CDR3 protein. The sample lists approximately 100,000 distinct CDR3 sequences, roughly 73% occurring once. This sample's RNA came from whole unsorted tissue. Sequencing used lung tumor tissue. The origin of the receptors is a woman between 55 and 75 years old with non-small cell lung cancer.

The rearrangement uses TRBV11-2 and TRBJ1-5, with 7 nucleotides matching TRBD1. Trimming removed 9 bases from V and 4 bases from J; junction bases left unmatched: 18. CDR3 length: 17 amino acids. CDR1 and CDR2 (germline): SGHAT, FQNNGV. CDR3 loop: CARSLKGARDSNQPQHF. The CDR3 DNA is TGTGCCAGGAGCCTCAAGGGGGCCAGGGATAGTAATCAGCCCCAGCATTTT.

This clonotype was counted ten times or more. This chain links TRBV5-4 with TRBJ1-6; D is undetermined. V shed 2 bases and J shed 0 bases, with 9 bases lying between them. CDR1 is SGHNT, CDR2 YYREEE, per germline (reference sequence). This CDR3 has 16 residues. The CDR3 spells CASSFNPSSYNSPLHF. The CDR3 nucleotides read TGTGCCAGCAGCTTTAACCCGAGCTCCTATAATTCACCCCTCCACTTT.

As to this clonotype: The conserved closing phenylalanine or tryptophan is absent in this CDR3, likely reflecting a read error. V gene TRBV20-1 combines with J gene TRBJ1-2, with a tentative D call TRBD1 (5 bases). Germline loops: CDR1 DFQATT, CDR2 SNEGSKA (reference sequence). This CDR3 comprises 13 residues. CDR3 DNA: TGCAGCCAGCTAGATAGGGACGTGAATGGCTACACCTCC. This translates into CSQLDRDVNGYTS.

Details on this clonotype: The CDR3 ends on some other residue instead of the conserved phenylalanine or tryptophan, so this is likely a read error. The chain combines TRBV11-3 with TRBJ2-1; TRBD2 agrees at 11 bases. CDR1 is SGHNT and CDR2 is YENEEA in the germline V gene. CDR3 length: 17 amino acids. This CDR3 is CASSLELTSGSHNVQFL. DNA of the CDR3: TGTGCCAGCAGCTTAGAGTTAACTAGCGGGAGTCACAATGTGCAGTTCTTA.

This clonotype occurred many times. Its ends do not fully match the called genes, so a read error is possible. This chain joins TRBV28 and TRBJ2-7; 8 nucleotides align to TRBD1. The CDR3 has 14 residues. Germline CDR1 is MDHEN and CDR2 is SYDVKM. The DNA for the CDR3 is TGTGCCAGCAGTTTAACGGCAGGGGGCGCGGGGCACCACTTC. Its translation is CASSLTAGGAGHHF. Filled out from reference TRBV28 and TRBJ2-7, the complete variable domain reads DVKVTQSSRYLVKRTGEKVFLECVQDMDHENMFWYRQDPGLGLRLIYFSYDVKMKEKGDIPEGYSVSREKKERFSLILESASTNQTSMYLCASSLTAGGAGHHFGPGTRLTVT.

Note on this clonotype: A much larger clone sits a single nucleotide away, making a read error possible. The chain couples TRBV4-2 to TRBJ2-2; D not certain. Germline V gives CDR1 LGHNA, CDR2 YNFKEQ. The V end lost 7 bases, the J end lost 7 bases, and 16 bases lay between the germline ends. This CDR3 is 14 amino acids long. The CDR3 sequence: CASNQTGSDGELFF. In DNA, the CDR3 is TGTGCCAGCAACCAGACCGGGTCCGACGGGGAGCTGTTTTTT.

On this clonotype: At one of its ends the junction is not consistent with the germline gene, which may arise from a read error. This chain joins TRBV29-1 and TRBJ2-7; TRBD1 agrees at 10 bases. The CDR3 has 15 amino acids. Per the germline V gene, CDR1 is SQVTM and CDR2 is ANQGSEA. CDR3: CSVEFRQGASYELYF. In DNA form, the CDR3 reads TGCAGCGTTGAGTTCCGACAGGGGGCTTCCTACGAGCTGTACTTC.

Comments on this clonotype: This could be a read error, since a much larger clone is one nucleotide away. The CDR3 protein is CSARIGGSNQPQNF. CDR3 bases: TGCAGTGCTCGTATAGGGGGGAGCAATCAGCCCCAGAATTTT. The chain links TRBV20-1 to TRBJ1-5; a possible D gene is TRBD1 (6 bases). Looked up from germline, CDR1 is DFQATT and CDR2 is SNEGSKA (reference sequence). There are 14 residues in the CDR3.

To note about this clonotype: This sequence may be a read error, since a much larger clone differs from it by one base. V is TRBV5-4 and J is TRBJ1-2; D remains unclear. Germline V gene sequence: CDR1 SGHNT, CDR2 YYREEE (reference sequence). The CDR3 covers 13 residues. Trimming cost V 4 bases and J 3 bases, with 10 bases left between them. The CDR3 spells CASSRESHYGYTF. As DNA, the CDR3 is TGTGCCAGCAGCCGGGAGAGCCACTATGGCTACACCTTC.

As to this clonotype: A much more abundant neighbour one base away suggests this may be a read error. CDR3 amino acids: CSSSQIRMRSEQYF. CDR3 DNA sequence: TGTTCCAGCAGCCAGATACGGATGAGGAGCGAGCAGTACTTC. The chain employs TRBV5-6 and TRBJ2-7; D unclear. The CDR3 length is 14 residues. From germline, CDR1 is SGHDT and CDR2 YYEEEE. The whole variable domain, filled in from reference TRBV5-6 and TRBJ2-7, reads DAGVTQSPTHLIKTRGQQVTLRCSPKSGHDTVSWYQQALGQGPQFIFQYYEEEERQRGNFPDRFSGHQFPNYSSELNVNALLLGDSALYLCSSSQIRMRSEQYFGPGTRLTVT.

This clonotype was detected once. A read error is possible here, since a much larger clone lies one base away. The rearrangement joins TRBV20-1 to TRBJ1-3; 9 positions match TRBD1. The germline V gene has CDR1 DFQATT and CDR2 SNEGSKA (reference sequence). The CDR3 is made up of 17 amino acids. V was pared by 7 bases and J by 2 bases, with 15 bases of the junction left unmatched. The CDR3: CSGTDPGQGNTGNTIYF. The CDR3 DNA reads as TGCAGTGGTACCGACCCGGGACAGGGTAACACTGGAAACACCATATATTTT.

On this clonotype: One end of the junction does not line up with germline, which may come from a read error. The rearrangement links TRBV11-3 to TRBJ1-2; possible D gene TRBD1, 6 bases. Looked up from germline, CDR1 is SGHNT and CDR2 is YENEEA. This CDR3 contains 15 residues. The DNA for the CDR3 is TGTGGCAGCAGCCCAGACTCGACAGGCAGAGATGGCTACACGTTC. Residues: CGSSPDSTGRDGYTF. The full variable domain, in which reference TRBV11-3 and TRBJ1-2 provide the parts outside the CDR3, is EAGVVQSPRYKIIEKKQPVAFWCNPISGHNTLYWYLQNLGQGPELLIRYENEEAVDDSQLPKDRFSAERLKGVDSTLKIQPAELGDSAVYLCGSSPDSTGRDGYTFGSGTRLTVV.

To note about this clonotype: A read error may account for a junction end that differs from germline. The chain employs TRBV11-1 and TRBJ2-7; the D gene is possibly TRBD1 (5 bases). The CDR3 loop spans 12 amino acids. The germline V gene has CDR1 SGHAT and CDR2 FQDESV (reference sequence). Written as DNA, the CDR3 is TGTGCCAACAGCCCCGACAGATACGAGCAATACTTC. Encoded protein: CANSPDRYEQYF.

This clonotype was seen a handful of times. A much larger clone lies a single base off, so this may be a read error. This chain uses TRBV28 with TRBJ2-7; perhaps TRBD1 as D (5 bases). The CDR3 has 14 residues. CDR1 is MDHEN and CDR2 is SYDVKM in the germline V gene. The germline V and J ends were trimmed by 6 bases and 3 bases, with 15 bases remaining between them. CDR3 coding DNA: TGTGCCAGCAGGACTTACAGGACCTTCTACGAGCAGTACTTC. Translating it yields CASRTYRTFYEQYF.

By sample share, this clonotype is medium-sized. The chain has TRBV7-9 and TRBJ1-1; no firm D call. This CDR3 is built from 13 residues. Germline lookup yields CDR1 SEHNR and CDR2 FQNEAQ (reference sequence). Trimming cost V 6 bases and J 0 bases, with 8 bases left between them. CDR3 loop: CASSSIMNTEAFF. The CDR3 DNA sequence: TGTGCCAGCAGTTCTATCATGAACACTGAAGCTTTCTTT.

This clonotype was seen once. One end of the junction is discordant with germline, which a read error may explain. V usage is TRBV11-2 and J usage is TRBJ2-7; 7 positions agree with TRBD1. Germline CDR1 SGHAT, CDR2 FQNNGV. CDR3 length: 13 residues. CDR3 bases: TGTGCCAGCAGCCACGAACCTCAGGGGGAGCAGCACTTC. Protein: CASSHEPQGEQHF.